The 31 T cell receptor beta chains listed next were all sequenced from one sample in a study of neurological immune-mediated disorders. Time point noted: technical triplicate 1. TCRdb ran MiXCR on the 5' RACE reads and lists one entry per CDR3 protein. This sample yields some 25,000 distinct CDR3 sequences, of which less than 15% are seen a single time; around 5% belongs to the top ten. The sample was CD4+ T cells from blood. Every receptor here comes from a female donor with HTLV-1-associated myelopathy (HAM/TSP).

This clonotype was seen repeatedly, ten times or more. The chain links TRBV10-3 to TRBJ2-7, with D possibly being TRBD1 or TRBD2 (5 bases each). V was shortened by 3 bases and J by 4 bases, with 16 bases between the two germline ends. Germline loops: CDR1 ENHRY, CDR2 SYGVKD. The CDR3 consists of 15 residues. Written as DNA, the CDR3 is TGTGCCATCAGTGACAGTGGGGGAGACAGATACGAGCAGTACTTC. Its protein product is CAISDSGGDRYEQYF.

In its sample, this clonotype was seen many times. The chain employs TRBV9 and TRBJ2-7; a weak D match, TRBD1 (6 bases). The germline gives CDR1 SGDLS, CDR2 YYNGEE. Trimming took 3 bases from V and 0 from J, leaving 10 bases between them. The CDR3 is 14 residues long. The CDR3 loop is CASSAGDNSYEQYF. The CDR3 bases are TGTGCCAGCAGCGCTGGGGACAACTCCTACGAGCAGTACTTC.

This clonotype was recorded many times. The genes are TRBV5-5 and TRBJ1-4; D gene uncertain. Trimming took 0 bases from V and 8 from J, leaving 8 bases between them. This CDR3 has 13 amino acids. Per the germline V gene, CDR1 is SGHKS and CDR2 is YYEKEE (reference sequence). The CDR3 bases are TGTGCCAGCAGCTTGGCCGGTCAAGAAAAACTGTTTTTT. Translating gives CASSLAGQEKLFF.

This clonotype was seen repeatedly, ten times or more. V usage is TRBV10-1 and J usage is TRBJ2-3; TRBD2 agrees at 10 bases. CDR3 length: 15 residues. V lost 2 bases, J lost 5 bases, and 4 bases stayed unmatched. Germline values: CDR1 WNHNN, CDR2 SYGVQD (reference sequence). In DNA form, the CDR3 reads TGCGCCAGCAGTGAGGCTAGCGGGAGTATAGATACGCAGTATTTT. Protein: CASSEASGSIDTQYF.

This clonotype was detected many times. The chain carries TRBV5-1 and TRBJ1-4, with 9 bases identical to TRBD1. The CDR3 is 15 residues long. Germline CDR1 is SGHRS and CDR2 is YFSETQ. With 0 bases clipped from V and 4 bases from J, the junction kept 1 base outside the gene matches. Here the CDR3 reads CASSLGDRDNEKLFF. The CDR3 coding sequence is TGCGCCAGCAGCTTGGGGGACAGGGATAATGAAAAACTGTTTTTT.

This clonotype rates as medium-sized. The chain is built from TRBV10-3 and TRBJ2-1; either TRBD1 or TRBD2 may supply D (6 bases each). Germline-derived CDR1 and CDR2 are ENHRY and SYGVKD. This CDR3 comprises 15 residues. V lost 11 bases and J lost 5, with 22 bases in between. As DNA, the CDR3 is TGTGCCGCGAGGGGGGCCATGGACGTCCACAATGAGCAGTTCTTC. Translating it yields CAARGAMDVHNEQFF.

This clonotype has a count of ten or more. The rearrangement uses TRBV5-1 and TRBJ2-1, with D perhaps matching TRBD1 (5 bases). Trimming cost V 4 bases and J 4 bases, with 12 bases left between them. In germline, CDR1 is SGHRS, CDR2 YFSETQ. The CDR3 runs 14 residues. The CDR3 nucleotides are TGCGCCAGCAGCGTGGAACAGGCGTACAATGAGCAGTTCTTC. This encodes CASSVEQAYNEQFF.

The rearrangement uses TRBV4-1 and TRBJ2-5; 7 bases line up with TRBD2. The trim removed 2 bases at V and 2 bases at J, leaving 8 bases unmatched. Germline loops: CDR1 MGHRA, CDR2 YSYEKL. This CDR3 is 16 amino acids long. CDR3 bases: TGCGCCAGCAGCCAATTCGGCGGGAGAAAACAAGAGACCCAGTACTTC. Translation gives CASSQFGGRKQETQYF.

CDR3 coding DNA: TGTGCCAGCAGCCCACCGGGCCGTGCGCAGTACTTC. It encodes CASSPPGRAQYF. The gene calls are TRBV3-1 and TRBJ2-7; unclear D gene. CDR1 is LGHDT and CDR2 is YNNKEL in the germline V gene (reference sequence). The CDR3 runs to 12 residues. Trimming left V 4 bases short and J 9 bases short, with 13 bases between.

This clonotype was counted many times. The chain uses TRBV20-1 and TRBJ1-6; D not certain. Deletions cut 1 base from V and 3 bases from J, with 10 bases between. Germline V gives CDR1 DFQATT, CDR2 SNEGSKA (reference sequence). The CDR3 covers 15 residues. The CDR3 is CSARVGYVYNSPLHF. Written as DNA, the CDR3 is TGCAGTGCTAGAGTGGGTTATGTCTATAATTCACCCCTCCACTTT.

Ten or more counts support this clonotype. The rearrangement joins TRBV28 to TRBJ2-7, with TRBD2 identical over 9 bases. Unmatched junction bases numbered 7, after V lost 3 bases and J lost 4 bases. CDR3 size: 15 residues. Germline CDR1 is MDHEN and CDR2 is SYDVKM. The CDR3 DNA reads TGTGCCAGCAGTTTCTTTAGCGGGGGCCGTTACGAGCAGTACTTC. Translation gives CASSFFSGGRYEQYF.

This clonotype was counted at least ten times. This rearrangement joins TRBV9 to TRBJ2-5, with D possibly being TRBD1 (5 bases). This CDR3 has 14 residues. V was cut by 3 bases and J by 2 bases, with 11 bases left in between. CDR1 is SGDLS, CDR2 YYNGEE, per germline. The CDR3 DNA is TGTGCCAGCAGCGCCACAGGAGTTCAAGAGACCCAGTACTTC. This sequence encodes CASSATGVQETQYF.

At least ten counts were recorded for this clonotype. V and J are TRBV2 and TRBJ2-2; tentative D call: TRBD2 (5 bases). Germline CDR1 reads SNHLY; CDR2 reads FYNNEI. This CDR3 has 15 residues. The V and J ends lost 7 bases and 2 bases respectively, with 14 bases between them. Here the CDR3 reads CASMRRTSNTGELFF. In nucleotides, the CDR3 is TGTGCCAGCATGAGGAGGACTTCCAACACCGGGGAGCTGTTTTTT. Looking up the rest from reference TRBV2 and TRBJ2-2 gives the full variable domain: EPEVTQTPSHQVTQMGQEVILRCVPISNHLYFYWYRQILGQKVEFLVSFYNNEISEKSEIFDDQFSVERPDGSNFTLKIRSTKLEDSAMYFCASMRRTSNTGELFFGEGSRLTVL.

There are a few counts of this clonotype. This chain links TRBV5-1 with TRBJ1-2; 7 bases match TRBD1. The germline V gene encodes CDR1 SGHRS and CDR2 YFSETQ. The CDR3 loop spans 13 amino acids. The J segment lost 8 bases and the V segment lost 4 bases, leaving 8 bases of the junction unmatched. In DNA, the CDR3 is TGCGCCAGCAGCAAAGACAGGGAGGACGGCTACACCTTC. Its translation: CASSKDREDGYTF.

There are many counts of this clonotype. The CDR3 DNA is TGCGCCAGCAGCTTGGAGGCCAGGGTGGAAAACAATGAGCAGTTCTTC. Translated, it gives CASSLEARVENNEQFF. The chain recombines TRBV5-1 with TRBJ2-1; perhaps TRBD1 as D (5 bases). The CDR3 is 16 residues long. Germline lookup yields CDR1 SGHRS and CDR2 YFSETQ. Trimming left V 0 bases short and J 5 bases short, with 15 bases between.

This clonotype appeared many times. The chain is built from TRBV20-1 and TRBJ2-3; maybe TRBD1 (6 bases). This CDR3 is 12 amino acids long. Germline lookup yields CDR1 DFQATT and CDR2 SNEGSKA (reference sequence). The CDR3 DNA reads TGCAGCCCCTCAGGGGAAACAGATACGCAGTATTTT. It translates to CSPSGETDTQYF.

This clonotype occurred many times. V usage is TRBV6-1 and J usage is TRBJ2-3; no clear D. V gave up 3 bases and J gave up 2 bases, with 3 bases separating them. From germline, CDR1 is MNHNS and CDR2 SASEGT. This CDR3 spans 12 amino acids. This CDR3 reads CASSDNTDTQYF. CDR3 in DNA: TGTGCCAGCAGTGACAACACAGATACGCAGTATTTT.

This clonotype was counted many times. The V gene is TRBV5-5, the J gene TRBJ2-7; 8 bases are a match to TRBD1. This CDR3 comprises 15 residues. The germline V gene encodes CDR1 SGHKS and CDR2 YYEKEE (reference sequence). The trim removed 3 bases at V and 6 bases at J, leaving 11 bases unmatched. The CDR3 DNA follows: TGTGCCAGCAGCTACCCCGGGACAGGTAACGTCGAGCAGTACTTC. Translated: CASSYPGTGNVEQYF.

This clonotype occurred many times. The genes are TRBV12-3 or TRBV12-4 and TRBJ1-5; unclear D gene. The CDR3 totals 13 residues. Trimming left V 1 base short and J 6 bases short, with 7 bases between. For the CDR3, the DNA is TGTGCCAGCAGTTTAGTTGAGGGTCAGCCCCAGCATTTT. Protein sequence: CASSLVEGQPQHF.

This clonotype was observed at least ten times. The rearrangement joins TRBV4-1 to TRBJ1-1; 10 nucleotides line up with TRBD1. CDR1 is MGHRA, CDR2 YSYEKL, per germline. The CDR3 sequence is 15 residues long. The ends lost 1 base at V and 12 bases at J; junction bases unmatched: 11. The CDR3 loop reads CASSQGQGAAIGTFF. CDR3 nucleotides: TGCGCCAGCAGCCAAGGACAGGGGGCGGCTATCGGCACTTTCTTT.

The chain carries TRBV7-3 and TRBJ2-4; TRBD2 aligns across 8 bases. Losses at the gene ends were 5 bases for V and 6 bases for J; bases not matched to a gene: 6. The CDR3 sequence is 14 residues long. Germline lookup yields CDR1 SGHTA and CDR2 FQGTGA. For the CDR3, the DNA is TGTGCCAGCAGCATTGGGACTAGAGTAAACATTCAGTACTTC. It yields the protein CASSIGTRVNIQYF.

Many counts were recorded for this clonotype. This rearrangement joins TRBV29-1 to TRBJ1-2, with 7 bases lining up with TRBD1. CDR1 SQVTM and CDR2 ANQGSEA come from the germline V gene. The J segment lost 4 bases and the V segment lost 7 bases, leaving 6 bases of the junction unmatched. The CDR3 consists of 12 residues. DNA for the CDR3: TGCAGCGCCGTGGACAGGTTCTATGGCTACACCTTC. This encodes CSAVDRFYGYTF.

This clonotype was observed at least ten times. In DNA, the CDR3 is TGTGCCAGCGGAGCAAGGGACACCGGGGAGCTGTTTTTT. Its protein product is CASGARDTGELFF. The chain links TRBV7-6 to TRBJ2-2; no clear D gene. The length of the CDR3 is 13 residues. Trimming stripped 8 bases from V and 3 bases from J, with 10 bases between. CDR1 and CDR2 from the germline V gene are SGHVS and FNYEAQ.

This clonotype was detected ten times or more. The rearrangement uses TRBV20-1 and TRBJ2-3; D is undetermined. Trimming pared 4 bases from V and 3 bases from J, leaving 11 bases between. CDR1 DFQATT and CDR2 SNEGSKA come from the germline V gene (reference sequence). There are 13 residues in the CDR3. CDR3 region: CSAILTRTDTQYF. CDR3 DNA sequence: TGCAGTGCTATCCTCACCAGGACAGATACGCAGTATTTT.

This clonotype was seen repeatedly, ten times or more. V usage is TRBV6-5 and J usage is TRBJ2-7, with 7 bases that match TRBD1. The CDR3 is made up of 14 amino acids. Germline V gives CDR1 MNHEY, CDR2 SVGAGI. V was pared by 6 bases and J by 3 bases, with 8 bases of the junction left unmatched. CDR3 DNA sequence: TGTGCCAGCAGCACGGGACAGAGTTACTACGAGCAGTACTTC. Translating it yields CASSTGQSYYEQYF.

This clonotype was observed many times. The V and J genes are TRBV20-1 and TRBJ2-5; 7 bases align to TRBD2. The V gene's germline CDR1 is DFQATT and CDR2 SNEGSKA (reference sequence). The CDR3 has 16 amino acids. V was clipped by 2 bases and J by 10 bases; unmatched bases: 19. The CDR3 DNA reads as TGCAGTGCTAGAACCGGGACCCTTCACTCGGGGAGGGGCCAGTACTTC. Translated, it gives CSARTGTLHSGRGQYF.

Many counts were recorded for this clonotype. The chain employs TRBV7-6 and TRBJ2-5; D is ambiguous. The CDR3 runs to 15 residues. Germline V gene lookup returns CDR1 SGHVS and CDR2 FNYEAQ. Between the trimmed V and J ends, which lost 1 base and 0 bases, there was a span of 9 bases. CDR3 protein: CASSLEHSYQETQYF. The CDR3 DNA reads TGTGCCAGCAGCTTAGAGCACAGCTACCAAGAGACCCAGTACTTC.

Ten or more counts support this clonotype. The chain has TRBV20-1 and TRBJ2-7; 8 bases match TRBD2. Trimming at V came to 3 bases and at J to 4 bases, leaving 8 bases not matched to a gene. Germline CDR1 is DFQATT and CDR2 is SNEGSKA (reference sequence). This CDR3 has 14 residues. DNA of the CDR3: TGCAGTGCTAGTCCTAGCGGGCAACAATACGAGCAGTACTTC. This translates into CSASPSGQQYEQYF.

This clonotype was recorded at least ten times. The rearrangement joins TRBV7-2 to TRBJ2-3; D gene uncertain. Germline-derived CDR1 and CDR2 are SGHTA and FQGNSA. The CDR3 sequence is 13 residues long. V lost 5 bases and J 5 bases, leaving 11 bases between the germline ends. The DNA for the CDR3 is TGTGCCAGCAGCCTAATAGTGCAAGATACGCAGTATTTT. Translating it yields CASSLIVQDTQYF. Full variable domain (outside the CDR3, taken from reference TRBV7-2 and TRBJ2-3): GAGVSQSPSNKVTEKGKDVELRCDPISGHTALYWYRQSLGQGLEFLIYFQGNSAPDKSGLPSDRFSAERTGGSVSTLTIQRTQQEDSAVYLCASSLIVQDTQYFGPGTRLTVL.

This chain links TRBV20-1 with TRBJ2-7; D may be TRBD2 (6 bases). Germline V gives CDR1 DFQATT, CDR2 SNEGSKA (reference sequence). Trimming removed 5 bases from V and 2 bases from J, with 16 bases in between. The CDR3 contains 14 residues. CDR3 bases: TGCAGTGCTCACCGGGACTCCTATGCCTACGAGCAGTACTTC. As protein: CSAHRDSYAYEQYF.

This clonotype was found many times. V gene TRBV5-1 combines with J gene TRBJ1-4; a weak D match, TRBD1 (6 bases). V was clipped by 4 bases and J by 8 bases, with 18 bases between them. This CDR3 contains 15 residues. Germline assignment: CDR1 SGHRS and CDR2 YFSETQ. CDR3 in amino acids: CASSPEGVRGEKLFF. As DNA, the CDR3 is TGCGCCAGCAGCCCGGAAGGGGTCAGGGGAGAAAAACTGTTTTTT.